The rows below give T cell receptor beta chains drawn from one sample of a study of CD8 T cells in ankylosing spondylitis. TCRdb fed the 5' RACE reads into MiXCR, producing one record per CDR3 protein. The data show under 850,000 distinct CDR3 sequences, around a fifth seen once. Sequenced material: blood, either unsorted or a sorted T cell fraction (not recorded which). All receptors come from a male donor with ankylosing spondylitis. CDR3s include the opening cysteine and the closing phenylalanine or tryptophan. A D gene is named only where the DNA matches it firmly. Clone size is not always given. Where it is, it says once, few, many or a class for expanded clones.

TRBV5-6	.	16	.	TRBJ2-2	TGTGCCAGCAGCTTTCGGGCGCGGACGAACACCGGGGAGCTGTTTTTT	CASSFRARTNTGELFF
TRBV6-4	.	13	few	TRBJ1-2	TGTGCCAGCAGTGACGGAGAGAACTATGGCTACACCTTC	CASSDGENYGYTF
TRBV6-1	.	14	.	TRBJ2-1	TGTGCCACCATGGGGGCTCGGGGAGGGGATGAGCAGTTCTTC	CATMGARGGDEQFF
TRBV3-1	.	16	.	TRBJ2-2	TGTGCCAGCAGCCCGTGGGACTCGCGGAACACCGGGGAGCTGTTTTTT	CASSPWDSRNTGELFF
TRBV12-3/TRBV12-4	.	14	few	TRBJ2-5	TGTGCCAGCACTACAGCCCATCGGCGGGAGACCCAGTACTTC	CASTTAHRRETQYF
TRBV12-3/TRBV12-4	TRBD1	16	few	TRBJ1-2	TGTGCCAGCAGCCCCCCGAGACAGGGGGCAATCTATGGCTACACCTTC	CASSPPRQGAIYGYTF
TRBV11-2	.	14	many	TRBJ1-1	TGTGCCAGCAGCCAAGGGGCGGGAAACACTGAAGCTTTCTTT	CASSQGAGNTEAFF
TRBV5-1	.	14	few	TRBJ2-7	TGCGCCAGCAGCTTGGGGGATTTGACTTACGAGCAGTACTTC	CASSLGDLTYEQYF
TRBV5-6	TRBD1	16	many	TRBJ2-2	TGTGCCAGCAACGGCCGGGACAGGGGGAACACCGGGGAGCTGTTTTTT	CASNGRDRGNTGELFF
TRBV6-2/TRBV6-3	.	18	few	TRBJ2-7	TGTGCCAGCAGTTACCCGCCAAAGGGTGGCATGACCTCCTACGAGCAGTACTTC	CASSYPPKGGMTSYEQYF
TRBV28	TRBD1	12	few	TRBJ1-5	TGTGCCAGCGACAGGGACCCTCAGCCCCAGCATTTT	CASDRDPQPQHF
TRBV6-1	TRBD1	17	.	TRBJ2-6	TGTGCCAGCAGCGGACAGGGGGGTTTCTCTGGGGCCAACGTCCTGACTTTC	CASSGQGGFSGANVLTF
TRBV10-3	.	13	few	TRBJ1-1	TGTGCCATCAGTGAGATGACAGGTAGTGAAGCTTTCTTT	CAISEMTGSEAFF
TRBV2	.	17	.	TRBJ1-6	TGTGCCAGCAATTCGGGGGGCAGGACCTTAGTGCGTTCACCCCTCCACTTT	CASNSGGRTLVRSPLHF
TRBV7-9	.	15	few	TRBJ2-7	TGTGCCAGCAGCTTAGGTGTACAGGGTTCCTACGAGCAGTACTTC	CASSLGVQGSYEQYF
TRBV9	TRBD2	16	few	TRBJ2-5	TGTGCCAGCAGCCCCCGGACTAGCGGGATACAAGAGACCCAGTACTTC	CASSPRTSGIQETQYF
TRBV10-3	TRBD2	14	.	TRBJ2-2	TGTGCCACCCGGACTAGCGGAACCACCGGGGAGCTGTTTTTT	CATRTSGTTGELFF
TRBV3-1	.	13	few	TRBJ2-7	TGTGCCAGCAGCCATGGAGGGGGCTACGAGCAGTACTTC	CASSHGGGYEQYF
TRBV4-2	TRBD2	16	.	TRBJ2-3	TGTGCCAGCAGCCAAGATTGGGAGCGGGGGACAGATACGCAGTATTTT	CASSQDWERGTDTQYF
TRBV10-3	.	19	.	TRBJ2-3	TGTGCCATCAGTGAGTCCAGGGAGACCCCCTTCCTGTTCACAGATACGCAGTATTTT	CAISESRETPFLFTDTQYF
TRBV7-9	TRBD2	17	.	TRBJ2-5	TGTGCCAGCAGCTTCCCCCTGACTAGCGGGACCCAAGAGACCCAGTACTTC	CASSFPLTSGTQETQYF
TRBV6-4	TRBD1	15	.	TRBJ1-1	TGTGCCAGCAGATTACAGGGACAGGGTATTCCTGAAGCTTTCTTT	CASRLQGQGIPEAFF
TRBV6-4	TRBD2	15	few	TRBJ2-1	TGTGCCAGCAGTGTTAGCGGGGGGGACTACAATGAGCAGTTCTTC	CASSVSGGDYNEQFF
TRBV20-1	TRBD1	14	.	TRBJ2-7	TGCAGTGCTAGGGCCTTACAGGGGAGATACGAGCAGTACTTC	CSARALQGRYEQYF
TRBV4-1	.	15	few	TRBJ2-2	TGCGCCAGCAGCCAAGATATGGGGATAACCGGGGAGCTGTTTTTT	CASSQDMGITGELFF
TRBV29-1	TRBD1	12	few	TRBJ2-5	TGCAGCGCAGGACAGGCTCAAGAGACCCAGTACTTC	CSAGQAQETQYF
TRBV7-6	TRBD1	15	.	TRBJ2-6	TGTGCCGTGGGACAGGCGAACTTTGGGGCCAACGTCCTGACTTTC	CAVGQANFGANVLTF
TRBV28	TRBD1	15	.	TRBJ1-4	TGTGCCAGCAGTTCTCCCGGGACAGACAATGAAAAACTGTTTTTT	CASSSPGTDNEKLFF
TRBV28	.	16	few	TRBJ2-7	TGTGCCAGCAGTGATCTCGGGACACCGATTAGGAACGAGCAGTACTTC	CASSDLGTPIRNEQYF
TRBV12-3/TRBV12-4	TRBD1	14	.	TRBJ2-3	TGTGCCAGAACAGGGGGGAGAGATCCAGATACGCAGTATTTT	CARTGGRDPDTQYF
TRBV6-1	TRBD2	16	many	TRBJ2-3	TGTGCCAGCAGCGAGGGGACTAGCGGGGGGACTGGTACGCAGTATTTT	CASSEGTSGGTGTQYF
TRBV5-1	TRBD1	16	many	TRBJ2-1	TGCGCCAGCAGCTTGGGCGACAGGGGCCCCTACAATGAGCAGTTCTTC	CASSLGDRGPYNEQFF
TRBV29-1	.	12	few	TRBJ2-3	TGCAGCGTTGGCAGGGTGGCAGATACGCAGTATTTT	CSVGRVADTQYF
TRBV5-1	TRBD2	15	.	TRBJ2-1	TGCGCCAGCAGCTTACAAGCGGGACGGTACAATGAGCAGTTCTTC	CASSLQAGRYNEQFF
TRBV9	TRBD2	15	few	TRBJ2-3	TGTGCCAGCAGCGTATTTAGCGGGAGCACAGATACGCAGTATTTT	CASSVFSGSTDTQYF
TRBV20-1	.	11	.	TRBJ2-5	TGCAGTGCACAGAAAAAAGAGACCCAGTACTTC	CSAQKKETQYF
TRBV4-1	.	16	.	TRBJ1-2	TGCGCCAGCAGCCAAGACCCCGGGGGGAGTCTCTATGGCTACACCTTC	CASSQDPGGSLYGYTF